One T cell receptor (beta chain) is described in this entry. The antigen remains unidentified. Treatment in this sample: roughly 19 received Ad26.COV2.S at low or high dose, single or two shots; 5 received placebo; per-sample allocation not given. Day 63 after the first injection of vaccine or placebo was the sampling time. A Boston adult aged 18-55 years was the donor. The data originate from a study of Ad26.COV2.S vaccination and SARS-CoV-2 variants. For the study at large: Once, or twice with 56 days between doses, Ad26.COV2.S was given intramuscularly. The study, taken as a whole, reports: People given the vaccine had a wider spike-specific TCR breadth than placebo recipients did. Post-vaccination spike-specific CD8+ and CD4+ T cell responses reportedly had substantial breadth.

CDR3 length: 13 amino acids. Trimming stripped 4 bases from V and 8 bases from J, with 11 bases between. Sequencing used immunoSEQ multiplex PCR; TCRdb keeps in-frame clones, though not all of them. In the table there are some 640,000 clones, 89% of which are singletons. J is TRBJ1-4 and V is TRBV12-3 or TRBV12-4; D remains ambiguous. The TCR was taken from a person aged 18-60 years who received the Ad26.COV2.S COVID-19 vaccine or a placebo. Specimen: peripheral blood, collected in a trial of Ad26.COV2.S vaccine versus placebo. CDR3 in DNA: TGTGCCAGCAGTTCCCCCTCAAGAGAAAAACTGTTTTTT. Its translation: CASSSPSREKLFF.